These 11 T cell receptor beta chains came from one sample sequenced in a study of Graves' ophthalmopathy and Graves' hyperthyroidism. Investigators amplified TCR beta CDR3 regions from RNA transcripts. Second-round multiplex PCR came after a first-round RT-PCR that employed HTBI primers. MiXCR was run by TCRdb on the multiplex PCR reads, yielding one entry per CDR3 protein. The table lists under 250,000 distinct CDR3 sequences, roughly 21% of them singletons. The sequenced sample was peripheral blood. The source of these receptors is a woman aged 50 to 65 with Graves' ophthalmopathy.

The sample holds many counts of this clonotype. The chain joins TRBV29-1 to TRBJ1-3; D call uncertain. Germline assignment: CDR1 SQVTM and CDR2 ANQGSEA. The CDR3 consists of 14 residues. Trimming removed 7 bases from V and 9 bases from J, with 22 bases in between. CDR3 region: CSAMIGSRSGTIYF. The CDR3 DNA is TGCAGCGCGATGATCGGGTCGCGGTCGGGCACCATATATTTT.

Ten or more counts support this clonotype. The CDR3 region has the DNA TGTGCCAGCAGTGAACTGGACAGGGCCTACGAGCAGTACTTC. Its protein product is CASSELDRAYEQYF. The rearrangement links TRBV6-1 to TRBJ2-7; 8 bases match TRBD1. This CDR3 has 14 amino acids. CDR1 is MNHNS and CDR2 is SASEGT in the germline V gene. Trimming took 2 bases from V and 2 from J; bases not matched to a gene: 2.

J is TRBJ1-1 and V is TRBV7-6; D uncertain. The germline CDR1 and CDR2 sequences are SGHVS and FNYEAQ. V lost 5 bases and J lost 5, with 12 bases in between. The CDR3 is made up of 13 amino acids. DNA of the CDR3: TGTGCCAGCAGCACTCATTACGGTACTGAAGCTTTCTTT. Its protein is CASSTHYGTEAFF.

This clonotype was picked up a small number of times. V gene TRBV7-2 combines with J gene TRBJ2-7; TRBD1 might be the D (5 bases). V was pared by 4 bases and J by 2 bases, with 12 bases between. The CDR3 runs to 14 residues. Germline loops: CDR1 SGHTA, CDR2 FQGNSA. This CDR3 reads CASSYKTGPYEQYF. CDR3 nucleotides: TGTGCCAGCAGCTATAAAACAGGTCCCTACGAGCAGTACTTC. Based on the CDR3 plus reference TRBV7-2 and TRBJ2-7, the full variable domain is GAGVSQSPSNKVTEKGKDVELRCDPISGHTALYWYRQSLGQGLEFLIYFQGNSAPDKSGLPSDRFSAERTGGSVSTLTIQRTQQEDSAVYLCASSYKTGPYEQYFGPGTRLTVT.

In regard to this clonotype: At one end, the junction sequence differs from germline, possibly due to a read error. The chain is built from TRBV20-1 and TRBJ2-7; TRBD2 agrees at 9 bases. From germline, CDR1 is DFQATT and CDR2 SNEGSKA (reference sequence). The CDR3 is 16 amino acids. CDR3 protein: CSASPLGLAGSNEQYF. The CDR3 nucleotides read TGCAGCGCTAGTCCCCTGGGGCTAGCGGGATCAAACGAGCAGTACTTC.

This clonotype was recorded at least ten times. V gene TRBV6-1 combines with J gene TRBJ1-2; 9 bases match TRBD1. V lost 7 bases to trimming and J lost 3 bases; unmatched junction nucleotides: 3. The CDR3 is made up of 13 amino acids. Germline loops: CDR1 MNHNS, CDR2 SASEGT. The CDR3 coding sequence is TGTGCCAGCACCGACAGGGGGGACTATGGCTACACCTTC. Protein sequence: CASTDRGDYGYTF.

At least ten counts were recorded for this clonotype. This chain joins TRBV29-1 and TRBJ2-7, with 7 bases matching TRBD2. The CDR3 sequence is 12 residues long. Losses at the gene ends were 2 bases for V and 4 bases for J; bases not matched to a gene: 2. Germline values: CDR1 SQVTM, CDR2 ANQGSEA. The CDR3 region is CSVENGGYEQYF. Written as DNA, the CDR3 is TGCAGCGTTGAAAACGGGGGGTACGAGCAGTACTTC.

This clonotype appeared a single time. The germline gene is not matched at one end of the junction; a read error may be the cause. CDR3 in amino acids: CASSEEGQPKYYEQYF. CDR3 bases: TGTGCCAGCAGCGAAGAGGGCCAACCAAAATACTACGAGCAGTACTTC. The chain combines TRBV2 with TRBJ2-7; possible D gene TRBD2, 5 bases. Germline V gene lookup returns CDR1 SNHLY and CDR2 FYNNEI. The CDR3 sequence is 16 residues long.

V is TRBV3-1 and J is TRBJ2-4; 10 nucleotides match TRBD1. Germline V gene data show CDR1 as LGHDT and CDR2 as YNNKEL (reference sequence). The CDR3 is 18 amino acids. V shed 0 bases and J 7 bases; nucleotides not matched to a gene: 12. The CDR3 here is CASSQETGGPIMGNIQYF. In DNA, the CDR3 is TGTGCCAGCAGCCAAGAGACAGGGGGCCCGATCATGGGGAACATTCAGTACTTC.

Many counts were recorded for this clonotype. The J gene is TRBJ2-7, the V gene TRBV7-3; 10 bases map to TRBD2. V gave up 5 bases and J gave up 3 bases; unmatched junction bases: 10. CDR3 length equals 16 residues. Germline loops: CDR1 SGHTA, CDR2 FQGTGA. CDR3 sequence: CASSPKSSGSFYEQYF. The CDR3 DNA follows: TGTGCCAGCAGCCCCAAGTCTAGCGGGAGTTTCTACGAGCAGTACTTC.

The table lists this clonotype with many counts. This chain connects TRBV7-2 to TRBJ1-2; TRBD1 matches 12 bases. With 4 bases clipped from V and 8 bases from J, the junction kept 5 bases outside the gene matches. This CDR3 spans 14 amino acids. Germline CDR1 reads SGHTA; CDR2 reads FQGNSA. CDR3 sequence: CASSSGQGAGGYTF. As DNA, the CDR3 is TGTGCCAGCAGCTCGGGACAGGGGGCAGGAGGCTACACCTTC.